The 11 T cell receptor beta chains below all came from one sample that was sequenced in a study of T cell changes during pregnancy in multiple sclerosis. Clones were read by immunoSEQ multiplex PCR, and TCRdb kept only the in-frame ones, dropping some. This sample has just over 90,000 clones, with 91% found just once. The specimen comprised peripheral blood, sampled after pregnancy. The receptors originated from a female donor in good health, enrolled as a control in a pregnancy study.

The gene calls are TRBV7-8 and TRBJ2-1; 14 bases line up with TRBD2. CDR3 length: 19 residues. V gave up 1 base and J gave up 2 bases; unmatched junction bases: 7. The germline CDR1 and CDR2 sequences are SGHVS and FQNEAQ. The CDR3 region is CASSLDPRLAGGPYNEQFF. CDR3 DNA sequence: TGTGCCAGCAGCTTAGACCCCCGACTAGCGGGGGGGCCCTACAATGAGCAGTTCTTC.

This clone was seen just once. The chain employs TRBV6-5 and TRBJ1-1; tentatively, D is TRBD1 (5 bases). Looked up from germline, CDR1 is MNHEY and CDR2 is SVGAGI. Between the trimmed V and J ends, which lost 5 bases and 4 bases, there was a span of 14 bases. The CDR3 has 14 amino acids. The CDR3 sequence is CASSPQGLATEAFF. CDR3 coding DNA: TGTGCCAGCAGTCCCCAGGGATTGGCCACTGAAGCTTTCTTT.

The chain uses TRBV7-9 and TRBJ2-6; TRBD1 might be the D (6 bases). V lost 8 bases and J 0 bases, leaving 17 bases between the germline ends. Looked up from germline, CDR1 is SEHNR and CDR2 is FQNEAQ (reference sequence). The CDR3 is 17 amino acids. The CDR3 region has the DNA TGTGCCAGCCCCTCTCAGGGGATATCCTCTGGGGCCAACGTCCTGACTTTC. This gives the protein CASPSQGISSGANVLTF.

The gene calls are TRBV9 and TRBJ2-5, with a tentative D call TRBD2 (6 bases). This CDR3 region has 16 residues. CDR1 and CDR2 from the germline V gene are SGDLS and YYNGEE. V was trimmed by 4 bases and J by 5 bases, leaving 21 bases between them. Here the CDR3 DNA reads TGTGCCAGCAGCCCCCACCCCACCCCGGAGGGGGAGACCCAGTACTTC. Its protein product is CASSPHPTPEGETQYF.

The V gene is TRBV6-5, the J gene TRBJ1-2; D not resolved. Between the trimmed V and J ends, which lost 0 bases and 4 bases, there was a span of 3 bases. This CDR3 spans 12 amino acids. Looked up from germline, CDR1 is MNHEY and CDR2 is SVGAGI. The CDR3 region is CASSYSSYGYTF. Written as DNA, the CDR3 is TGTGCCAGCAGTTACTCGAGCTATGGCTACACCTTC.

The chain joins TRBV19 to TRBJ2-5; 11 bases match TRBD2. This CDR3 contains 16 residues. With 4 bases clipped from V and 4 bases from J, the junction kept 8 bases outside the gene matches. Germline lookup yields CDR1 LNHDA and CDR2 SQIVND (reference sequence). CDR3 DNA: TGTGCCAGTAGTAGAAGTACTAGCGGGGGCCGAGAGACCCAGTACTTC. It specifies CASSRSTSGGRETQYF.

This clone was seen only a few times. The chain combines TRBV7-2 with TRBJ2-7; possibly TRBD1 for D (6 bases). This CDR3 contains 13 residues. V lost 5 bases, J lost 3 bases, and 11 bases lay in between. Germline V CDR1 and CDR2: SGHTA, FQGNSA. In DNA form, the CDR3 reads TGTGCCAGCAGCGACAGGACTGGCTACGAGCAGTACTTC. Amino acids: CASSDRTGYEQYF.

The chain uses TRBV7-3 and TRBJ2-3; the D gene is possibly TRBD1 (6 bases). CDR3 size: 14 residues. Germline CDR1 and CDR2: SGHTA and FQGTGA. The V gene lost 4 bases and the J gene lost 2 bases, with 10 bases spanning the gap. CDR3 sequence: CASSSAGDTDTQYF. For the CDR3, the DNA is TGTGCCAGCAGCTCAGCAGGGGACACAGATACGCAGTATTTT.

For this clone: Other DNA variants within this sample encode the same CDR3. This chain connects TRBV19 to TRBJ1-1, with unresolved D. V lost 5 bases and J 3 bases, leaving 10 bases between the germline ends. The CDR3 is made up of 13 amino acids. From germline, CDR1 is LNHDA and CDR2 SQIVND (reference sequence). CDR3 nucleotide sequence: TGTGCCAGTAGTCGTCGAGGAGACACTGAAGCTTTCTTT. Translating gives CASSRRGDTEAFF.

The CDR3 nucleotides are TGTGCCAGCACCCAACGGGGGGGCGGGTACACCGGGGAGCTGTTTTTT. It yields the protein CASTQRGGGYTGELFF. The rearrangement uses TRBV27 and TRBJ2-2, with 8 positions matching TRBD2. CDR1 and CDR2 (germline): MNHEY, SMNVEV (reference sequence). The J segment lost 3 bases and the V segment lost 7 bases, leaving 10 bases of the junction unmatched. The CDR3 length is 16 residues.

The chain carries TRBV7-2 and TRBJ2-2; possible D gene TRBD1, 6 bases. From germline, CDR1 is SGHTA and CDR2 FQGNSA. V was pared by 3 bases and J by 2 bases, with 10 bases between. The CDR3 is 15 residues long. CDR3 nucleotide sequence: TGTGCCAGCAGCTTTGGGGGCCCCAACACCGGGGAGCTGTTTTTT. Protein product: CASSFGGPNTGELFF.